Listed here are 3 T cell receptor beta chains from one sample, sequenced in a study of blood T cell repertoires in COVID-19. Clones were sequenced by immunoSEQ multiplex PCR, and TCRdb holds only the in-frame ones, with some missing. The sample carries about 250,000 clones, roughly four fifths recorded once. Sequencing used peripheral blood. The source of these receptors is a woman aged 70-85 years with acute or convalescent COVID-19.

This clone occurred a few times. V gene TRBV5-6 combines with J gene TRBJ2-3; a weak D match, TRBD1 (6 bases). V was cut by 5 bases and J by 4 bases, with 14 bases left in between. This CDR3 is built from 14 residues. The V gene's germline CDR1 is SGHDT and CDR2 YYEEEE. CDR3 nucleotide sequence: TGTGCCAGCAGAGTAACAGGGCCCGCAGATACGCAGTATTTT. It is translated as CASRVTGPADTQYF.

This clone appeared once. The CDR3 spells CASSLADRGEKLFF. Written as DNA, the CDR3 is TGCGCCAGCAGCTTGGCGGACAGGGGTGAAAAACTGTTTTTT. The rearrangement joins TRBV5-1 to TRBJ1-4, with 9 positions matching TRBD1. The CDR3 length is 14 residues. The ends lost 0 bases at V and 7 bases at J; junction bases unmatched: 1. Germline CDR1 and CDR2: SGHRS and YFSETQ.

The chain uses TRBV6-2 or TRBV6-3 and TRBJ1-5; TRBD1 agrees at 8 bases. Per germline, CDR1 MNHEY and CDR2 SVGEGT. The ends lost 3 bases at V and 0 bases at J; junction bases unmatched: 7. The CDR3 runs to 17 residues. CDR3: CASSYARTGNSNQPQHF. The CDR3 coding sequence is TGTGCCAGCAGTTATGCAAGGACAGGGAATAGCAATCAGCCCCAGCATTTT.